The entry that follows covers one T cell receptor (beta chain) sequence. The antigen is not known. Libraries were prepared by immunoSEQ multiplex PCR; TCRdb keeps only in-frame clonotypes and omits some of them. In the table there are 100,000 to 120,000 clones, around 85% of which are singletons. The record originates from a study of T cell responses to AZD1222 COVID-19 vaccine. Study-wide results and caveats: Along spike, vaccine-associated CD4 TCRs were found throughout, with dominance at 160-218 and 743-854.

V was pared by 5 bases and J by 3 bases, with 7 bases of the junction left unmatched. The CDR3 covers 14 residues. The germline V gene encodes CDR1 LNHDA and CDR2 SQIVND (reference sequence). This TCR derives from an adult in good health. The chain carries TRBV19 and TRBJ2-7; TRBD2 agrees at 7 bases. Sequences were derived from peripheral blood, sampled on day 0 of AZD1222 vaccination. This CDR3 is CASSSSGGSYEQYF. The DNA for the CDR3 is TGTGCCAGTAGTTCCTCCGGGGGGAGCTACGAGCAGTACTTC. Together with reference TRBV19 and TRBJ2-7, the CDR3 gives the full variable domain: DGGITQSPKYLFRKEGQNVTLSCEQNLNHDAMYWYRQDPGQGLRLIYYSQIVNDFQKGDIAEGYSVSREKKESFPLTVTSAQKNPTAFYLCASSSSGGSYEQYFGPGTRLTVT.